A single sample is the source of the 5 T cell receptor beta chains below, sequenced in a study of T cells after yellow fever vaccination. TCRdb re-called the 5' RACE reads with MiXCR, one entry per CDR3 protein. The profile covers fewer than 350,000 distinct CDR3 sequences, with 7.5% to 9% appearing a single time and under 20% taken by the ten largest. Sample: PBMCs, taken on the day of the first yellow fever vaccination. The receptor set was obtained from a man aged 18 to 30 who received the YFV17D yellow fever vaccine.

This clonotype was counted a few times. The V call is TRBV5-1, the J call TRBJ1-1; D not resolved. V was trimmed by 5 bases and J by 1 base, leaving 9 bases between them. This CDR3 contains 13 residues. The V gene's germline CDR1 is SGHRS and CDR2 YFSETQ. CDR3: CASRLEPNTEAFF. The CDR3, as DNA: TGCGCCAGCAGACTTGAGCCGAACACTGAAGCTTTCTTT. The whole variable domain, filled in from reference TRBV5-1 and TRBJ1-1, reads KAGVTQTPRYLIKTRGQQVTLSCSPISGHRSVSWYQQTPGQGLQFLFEYFSETQRNKGNFPGRFSGRQFSNSRSEMNVSTLELGDSALYLCASRLEPNTEAFFGQGTRLTVV.

This clonotype was picked up a small number of times. CDR3 in DNA: TGTGCCAGCAGCTTTAGACCGGGGACAGGAACGTTCGGCTACACCTTC. Residues: CASSFRPGTGTFGYTF. The rearrangement joins TRBV7-2 to TRBJ1-2; 8 nucleotides line up with TRBD1. This CDR3 has 16 amino acids. Trimming cost V 3 bases and J 8 bases; bases outside gene matches: 14. Germline V gene lookup returns CDR1 SGHTA and CDR2 FQGNSA.

This clonotype came up many times. The J gene is TRBJ2-5, the V gene TRBV5-1; D ambiguous. Trimming stripped 5 bases from V and 1 base from J, with 12 bases between. The length of the CDR3 is 14 residues. CDR1 SGHRS and CDR2 YFSETQ come from the germline V gene. CDR3 sequence reads: CASSPGGSQETQYF. CDR3 nucleotide sequence: TGCGCCAGCAGTCCTGGTGGTAGCCAAGAGACCCAGTACTTC.

The chain uses TRBV5-4 and TRBJ2-1; no reliable D call. This CDR3 contains 15 residues. V lost 0 bases and J 7 bases, leaving 14 bases between the germline ends. Germline CDR1 and CDR2: SGHNT and YYREEE (reference sequence). The CDR3 DNA follows: TGTGCCAGCAGCTTGGATTGGGGATCAGGAAATGAGCAGTTCTTC. Its translation: CASSLDWGSGNEQFF. Full variable domain (missing parts from reference TRBV5-4 and TRBJ2-1): ETGVTQSPTHLIKTRGQQVTLRCSSQSGHNTVSWYQQALGQGPQFIFQYYREEENGRGNFPPRFSGLQFPNYSSELNVNALELDDSALYLCASSLDWGSGNEQFFGPGTRLTVL.

This rearrangement joins TRBV20-1 to TRBJ2-7; the match to TRBD2 covers 8 bases. Germline-derived CDR1 and CDR2 are DFQATT and SNEGSKA (reference sequence). The CDR3 sequence is 14 residues long. V shed 3 bases, J shed 2 bases, and the junction held 6 bases outside the gene matches. The CDR3 nucleotides are TGCAGTGCTAGGTGGGCGGGGGGAACCTACGAGCAGTACGTC. It codes for CSARWAGGTYEQYV.